This T cell receptor beta chain was identified during a study of blood T cell repertoires in COVID-19. Assignment of participants to cohorts was predicated upon participant-reported clinical history. Here immunoSEQ multiplex PCR was the method, and the copy in TCRdb shows in-frame clones only, minus some. The sample consists of roughly 430,000 clones, around 90% of them appearing once. The CDR3 spans 13 residues. Trimming shortened V by 6 bases and J by 3 bases, and 8 bases separated the two germline ends. The V gene's germline CDR1 is LGHNA and CDR2 YNFKEQ. This receptor was taken from a woman between 40 and 50 years old with acute COVID-19. Input material: PBMCs or T cells enriched from blood (not recorded which). The chain joins TRBV4-2 to TRBJ2-2; D is undetermined. The CDR3 nucleotides are TGTGCCAGCAGAGACTCATACACCGGGGAGCTGTTTTTT. Translated, it gives CASRDSYTGELFF.